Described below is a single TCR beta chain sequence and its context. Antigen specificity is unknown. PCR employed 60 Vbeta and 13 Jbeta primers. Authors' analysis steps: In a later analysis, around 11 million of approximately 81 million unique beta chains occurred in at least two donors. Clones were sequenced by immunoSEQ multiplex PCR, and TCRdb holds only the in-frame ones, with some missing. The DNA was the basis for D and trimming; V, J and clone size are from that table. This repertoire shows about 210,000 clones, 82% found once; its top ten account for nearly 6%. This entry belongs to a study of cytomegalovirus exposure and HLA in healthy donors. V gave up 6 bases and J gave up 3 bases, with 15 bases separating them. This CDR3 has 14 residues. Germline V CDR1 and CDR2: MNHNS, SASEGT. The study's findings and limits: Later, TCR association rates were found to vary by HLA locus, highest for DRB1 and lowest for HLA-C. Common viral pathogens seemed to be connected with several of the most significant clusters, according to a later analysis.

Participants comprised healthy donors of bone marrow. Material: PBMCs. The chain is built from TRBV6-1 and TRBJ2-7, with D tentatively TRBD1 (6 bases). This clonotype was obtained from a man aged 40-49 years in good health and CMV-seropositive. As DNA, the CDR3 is TGTGCCAGCAGCATAGCTAACAGGGTCTACGAGCAGTACTTC. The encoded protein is CASSIANRVYEQYF.